This T cell receptor beta chain comes out of a study of T cell changes during pregnancy in multiple sclerosis. With V trimmed by 1 base and J by 0 bases, 11 bases remained unmatched. The CDR3 sequence is 18 residues long. CDR1 and CDR2 (germline): MGHRA, YSYEKL. Libraries were prepared by immunoSEQ multiplex PCR; TCRdb keeps only in-frame clonotypes and omits some of them. The sample holds over 85,000 clones, around 92% seen once. The sequence derives from a female donor in good health, enrolled as a control in a pregnancy study. The sample was peripheral blood, taken after pregnancy. The rearrangement joins TRBV4-1 to TRBJ1-1; 7 bases agree with TRBD1. In DNA form, the CDR3 reads TGCGCCAGCAGCCAAGTAGGGGGCGAGGGAATAATGAACACTGAAGCTTTCTTT. Translation: CASSQVGGEGIMNTEAFF.